This is a list of T cell receptor beta chains from one sample in a study of Ad26.COV2.S vaccination and SARS-CoV-2 variants. Some clones are missing from TCRdb's copy, which holds only in-frame ones; the method was immunoSEQ multiplex PCR. The sample includes 350,000 to 400,000 clones, about 91% of them seen just once. The material was peripheral blood, obtained in a trial of Ad26.COV2.S vaccine versus placebo. All receptors derive from a person aged 18-65 years who received the Ad26.COV2.S COVID-19 vaccine or a placebo. Each CDR3 is given with its conserved first and last residue. Fields, in order: V gene, D gene, CDR3 length, J gene, clone size, CDR3 DNA, CDR3 protein. A D gene is named only where the DNA matches it firmly. Some rows mark clone size as missing; the rest say once, few, many or name a class of expanded clone.

TRBV28	NA	14	TRBJ1-5	once	TGTGCCAGCAGTTTCTCAGGTAGCAATCAGCCCCAGCATTTT	CASSFSGSNQPQHF
TRBV27	NA	16	TRBJ1-5	NA	TGTGCCAGCAGTTCCGGCCCAGGACGGATCAATCAGCCCCAGCATTTT	CASSSGPGRINQPQHF
TRBV5-4	NA	14	TRBJ1-1	NA	TGTGCCAGCACTCTGGGGGGGGTGAACACTGAAGCTTTCTTT	CASTLGGVNTEAFF
TRBV10-2	NA	14	TRBJ2-1	NA	TGCGCCAGCAGTGAAGTTAGGGAGAAGAATGAGCAGTTCTTC	CASSEVREKNEQFF
TRBV4-2	TRBD2	17	TRBJ2-7	NA	TGTGCCAGCAGCCAAGGGGGCCGGACTAGCGGCTCCTACGAGCAGTACTTC	CASSQGGRTSGSYEQYF
TRBV28	NA	11	TRBJ2-7	NA	TGTGCCAGCAGTTTAGCATACGAGCAGTACTTC	CASSLAYEQYF
TRBV28	TRBD2	14	TRBJ2-4	NA	TGTGCCAGCAGTCTCCTAGCGGGAGTCGGGTTTCAGTACTTC	CASSLLAGVGFQYF
TRBV3-1/TRBV3-2	TRBD1	15	TRBJ1-5	few	TGTGCCAGCAGAGAAACCGGGACAGAAGGTCAGCCCCAGCATTTT	CASRETGTEGQPQHF
TRBV19	TRBD2	15	TRBJ2-7	NA	TGTGCCAGTAGTATACTAGCGGGAGGGGGTAACGAGCAGTACTTC	CASSILAGGGNEQYF
TRBV7-2	NA	12	TRBJ2-7	NA	TGTGCCAGCAGCTCTGGCAGGTACGAGCAGTACTTC	CASSSGRYEQYF
TRBV11-3	NA	12	TRBJ2-3	NA	TGTGCCAGCAGCTTAAGCCCAGATACGCAGTATTTT	CASSLSPDTQYF
TRBV5-1	TRBD1	19	TRBJ1-3	NA	TGCGCCAGCAGCTCCAATCCGGGACAGGGGACCATATCTGGAAACACCATATATTTT	CASSSNPGQGTISGNTIYF
TRBV7-2	NA	13	TRBJ2-2	few	TGTGCCAGCAGCGCCGACAGAACCGGGGAGCTGTTTTTT	CASSADRTGELFF
TRBV18	NA	12	TRBJ1-2	NA	TGTGCCAGCTCCATCCATAACTATGGCTACACCTTC	CASSIHNYGYTF
TRBV4-1	TRBD2	20	TRBJ2-1	once	TGCGCCAGCAGCCGATCCGGACTAGCGGGGTCCTTTAGCTCCTACAATGAGCAGTTCTTC	CASSRSGLAGSFSSYNEQFF
TRBV7-9	TRBD1	16	TRBJ2-3	NA	TGTGCCAGCAGCACAGACAGGGGGTGGGGCACAGATACGCAGTATTTT	CASSTDRGWGTDTQYF